The rows below give T cell receptor beta chains drawn from one sample of a study of T cells in Graves' hyperthyroidism and ophthalmopathy. Each CDR3 protein is one row after TCRdb ran MiXCR on the multiplex PCR reads. The sample contains around 690,000 distinct CDR3 sequences, roughly 17% of which appear only once. The sequencing input was blood. These receptors were obtained from a man over 45 with Graves' hyperthyroidism. Both conserved end residues are part of each CDR3. The D gene is left open where the match is weak. Clone size is not always given. Where it is, it says once, few, many or a class for expanded clones.

clone size	D gene	J gene	V gene	CDR3 DNA	CDR3 protein
few	TRBD2	TRBJ2-1	TRBV24-1	TGTGCCACCAGTGGTGGAGGACTAGCCGCATACAATGAGCAGTTCTTC	CATSGGGLAAYNEQFF
many	TRBD2	TRBJ2-2	TRBV12-3/TRBV12-4	TGTGCCAGCACCCCCCCAAGCGGGGTGAACACCGGGGAGCTGTTTTTT	CASTPPSGVNTGELFF
many	.	TRBJ2-7	TRBV18	TGTGCCAGCTCACCACCGTACCCGAGCTCCTACGAGCAGTACTTC	CASSPPYPSSYEQYF
few	.	TRBJ2-7	TRBV3-1	TGTGCCAGCAGCTCCTTGTTCTACGAGCAGTACTTC	CASSSLFYEQYF
few	.	TRBJ2-1	TRBV6-5	TGTGCCAGCAGTTATGGGCCAGAGCAGTTCTTC	CASSYGPEQFF
few	.	TRBJ2-7	TRBV5-1	TGCGCCAGCAGCTTGAGGGGGGACAGAGAGAACGAGCAGTACTTC	CASSLRGDRENEQYF
many	TRBD2	TRBJ2-7	TRBV27	TGTGCCAGCAGTTTGGTCGGGGGGTACGAGCAGTACTTC	CASSLVGGYEQYF
many	.	TRBJ2-3	TRBV20-1	TGCAGTGCGAGAGGGGGTTCAGTTGGCACAGATACGCAGTATTTT	CSARGGSVGTDTQYF
few	.	TRBJ2-7	TRBV7-2	TGTGCCAGCAGCTTGCGTGGGAGTATCGGCGAGCAGTACTTC	CASSLRGSIGEQYF
.	.	TRBJ2-5	TRBV19	TGTGCCAGTAGTTCGGACAGTATCAAGAGATCCCAGTACTTC	CASSSDSIKRSQYF
many	TRBD1	TRBJ1-2	TRBV18	TGTGCCAGCTCACCACGTGGGACAGAAGGCTATGGCTACACCTTC	CASSPRGTEGYGYTF
.	.	TRBJ1-3	TRBV29-1	TGCAGCGTTGGACAGTCTGGAAACACCATATATTTT	CSVGQSGNTIYF
many	TRBD2	TRBJ2-7	TRBV6-1	TGTGCCAGCAGACGCAGCGGGAGTCGAAGCGAGCAGTACTTC	CASRRSGSRSEQYF
many	.	TRBJ1-2	TRBV30	TGTGCCTGGAGCAACCGGGTCCTACATGGCTACACCTTC	CAWSNRVLHGYTF
many	.	TRBJ2-7	TRBV20-1	TGCAGTGCTTGGGACGCCTTCTACGAGCAGTACTTC	CSAWDAFYEQYF
few	.	TRBJ2-3	TRBV19	TGTGCCAGTAGTACATCGGGACCGACCGGGCCAGATACGCAGTATTTT	CASSTSGPTGPDTQYF
.	TRBD2	TRBJ2-3	TRBV30	TGTGCCTGGAGACTAGCGGGAGCCGTAAATACGCAGTATTTT	CAWRLAGAVNTQYF
.	.	TRBJ1-3	TRBV28	TGTGCCAGCAGTCCCCCTGGCAGCCGCTCTGGAAACACCATATATTTT	CASSPPGSRSGNTIYF
once	.	TRBJ2-5	TRBV3-1	TGTGCCAGCAGCCAACTAAATGAATGGGGGACCCAGTCCTTC	CASSQLNEWGTQSF
.	.	TRBJ2-7	TRBV4-3	TGCGCCAGCAGCCAAGATTTGTTCAGCGAGCAGTACTTC	CASSQDLFSEQYF
.	.	TRBJ1-5	TRBV5-1	TGCGCCAGCAGCTTAAGCGCTCCCCTAGATACGCAGCATTTT	CASSLSAPLDTQHF
many	TRBD1	TRBJ2-1	TRBV19	TGTGCCAGTAGTATAGGGGACAGGGGATCGGGCGGGAGGTTTATTAATGAGCAGTTCTTC	CASSIGDRGSGGRFINEQFF
many	TRBD1	TRBJ1-6	TRBV12-3/TRBV12-4	TGTGCCAGCAGTTTCCTGAGGGTCCAGGGGGATAATTCACCCCTCCACTTT	CASSFLRVQGDNSPLHF
.	.	TRBJ1-6	TRBV7-2	TGTGCCAGCAGCCAGCAAGGGGTCAATAATTCACCCCTCCACTTT	CASSQQGVNNSPLHF
many	.	TRBJ2-3	TRBV2	TGTGCCAGCACGGGACTCCTCCGAGATACGCAGTATTTT	CASTGLLRDTQYF
.	.	TRBJ2-6	TRBV29-1	TGCAGCGCCCGCACAGGGAATCCTACGTCTGGGGCCAACGTCCTGACTTTC	CSARTGNPTSGANVLTF
many	TRBD2	TRBJ2-1	TRBV5-4	TGTGCCAGCAGCCATCTGGCGGGAGGGCGCTACAATGAGCAGTTCTTC	CASSHLAGGRYNEQFF
few	.	TRBJ2-3	TRBV18	TGTGCCAGCTCACCAACCGGGACAAGCACTTTAACGCAGTATTTT	CASSPTGTSTLTQYF
.	TRBD2	TRBJ2-7	TRBV4-1	TGCGCCAGCAGCCAAGCTGGGACTAGCGGGACCTACGAGCAGTACTTC	CASSQAGTSGTYEQYF
many	.	TRBJ1-1	TRBV15	TGTGCCACCAGCAGAGGAGACCTAATTAACACTGAAGCTTTCTTT	CATSRGDLINTEAFF
.	.	TRBJ2-7	TRBV12-3/TRBV12-4	TGTGCCAGCAGTTTTGGGGACGGTCCCTACGAGCAGTACTTC	CASSFGDGPYEQYF
few	TRBD1	TRBJ1-1	TRBV4-1	TGCGCCAGCAGCCAACTGGGACAGGGGGATGAAGCTTTCTTT	CASSQLGQGDEAFF
.	TRBD1	TRBJ2-3	TRBV19	TGTGCCAGTGCGGACAGGGAAGGCACAGATACGCAGTATTTT	CASADREGTDTQYF
few	.	TRBJ2-7	TRBV28	TGTGCCAGCAGAAGGGACAACGAGCAGTACTTC	CASRRDNEQYF
few	.	TRBJ1-6	TRBV15	TGTGCCACCAGCACCAGGGACAATTCACCCCTCCACTTT	CATSTRDNSPLHF
many	.	TRBJ1-1	TRBV5-6	TGTGCCAGCAGTCAGGAATGGAGGACTGAAGCTTTCTTT	CASSQEWRTEAFF
.	.	TRBJ2-7	TRBV3-1	TGTGCCAGCAGCCACAGGGGTCGAGACGAGCAGTACTTC	CASSHRGRDEQYF
many	TRBD1	TRBJ1-2	TRBV20-1	TGCAGTGCTCCGAGACAGGGGCGCTACACCTTC	CSAPRQGRYTF
many	.	TRBJ2-7	TRBV6-1	TGTGCCAGCAGTCCCGTTGTATCCTACGAGCAGTACTTC	CASSPVVSYEQYF
many	.	TRBJ2-3	TRBV27	TGTGCCAGCAGAGAACAGGGCGGCTACAGCACAGATACGCAGTATTTT	CASREQGGYSTDTQYF
.	TRBD1	TRBJ2-1	TRBV5-5	TGTGCCAGCAGCCCAAAGACAGGGGCCTACAATGAGCAGTTCTTC	CASSPKTGAYNEQFF
many	.	TRBJ1-5	TRBV27	TGTGCCAGCAGTTGGTCGAGCAATCAGCCCCAGCATTTT	CASSWSSNQPQHF
.	TRBD1	TRBJ2-7	TRBV27	TGTGCCACCGCGGACAGGGGGCTGGACGAGCAGTACTTC	CATADRGLDEQYF
.	.	TRBJ2-5	TRBV7-6	TGTGCCAGCAGCTCCAGTCCGACTTTACAAGAGACCCAGTACTTC	CASSSSPTLQETQYF
few	TRBD2	TRBJ2-1	TRBV4-2	TGTGCCAGCAGCCAGAGGGGACTAGCGGGAGGGCCCGATGAGCAGTTCTTC	CASSQRGLAGGPDEQFF